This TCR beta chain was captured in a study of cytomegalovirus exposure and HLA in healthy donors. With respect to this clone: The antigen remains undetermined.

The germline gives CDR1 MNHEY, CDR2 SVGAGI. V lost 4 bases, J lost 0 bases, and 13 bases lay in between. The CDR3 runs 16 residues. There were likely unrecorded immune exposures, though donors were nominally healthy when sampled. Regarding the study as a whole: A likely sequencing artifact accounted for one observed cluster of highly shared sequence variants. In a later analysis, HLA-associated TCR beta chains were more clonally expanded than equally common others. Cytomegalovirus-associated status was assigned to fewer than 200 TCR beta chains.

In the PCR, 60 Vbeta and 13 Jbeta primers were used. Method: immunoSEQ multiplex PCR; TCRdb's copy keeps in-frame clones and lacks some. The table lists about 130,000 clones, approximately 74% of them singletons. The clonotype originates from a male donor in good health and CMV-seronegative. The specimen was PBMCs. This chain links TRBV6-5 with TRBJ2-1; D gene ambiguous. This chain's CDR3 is CASSFSRTNSYNEQFF. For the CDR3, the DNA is TGTGCCAGCAGTTTTTCGCGAACGAACTCCTACAATGAGCAGTTCTTC.